Described below is a single T cell receptor beta chain sequence and its context. The sample comes from a study of blood T cell repertoires in COVID-19. Study at large: COVID-19 samples, acute and convalescent, were from the United States, Italy and Spain. Sample material is recorded as cDNA or gDNA derived from T cells, B-cell-depleted T cells, or PBMCs.

The repertoire was sequenced with immunoSEQ multiplex PCR; TCRdb's copy has only in-frame clones and lacks some. The sample contains 120,000 or so clones, 60% to 80% of which appear only once. This CDR3 has 15 residues. V was clipped by 3 bases and J by 0 bases, with 10 bases between them. The germline V gene encodes CDR1 SGDLS and CDR2 YYNGEE. The chain employs TRBV9 and TRBJ1-3; D is undetermined. This clonotype originated in an elderly woman with active or convalescent COVID-19. The sample taken for sequencing was peripheral blood. CDR3 protein: CASSASGTSGNTIYF. CDR3 DNA: TGTGCCAGCAGCGCATCAGGTACCTCTGGAAACACCATATATTTT.